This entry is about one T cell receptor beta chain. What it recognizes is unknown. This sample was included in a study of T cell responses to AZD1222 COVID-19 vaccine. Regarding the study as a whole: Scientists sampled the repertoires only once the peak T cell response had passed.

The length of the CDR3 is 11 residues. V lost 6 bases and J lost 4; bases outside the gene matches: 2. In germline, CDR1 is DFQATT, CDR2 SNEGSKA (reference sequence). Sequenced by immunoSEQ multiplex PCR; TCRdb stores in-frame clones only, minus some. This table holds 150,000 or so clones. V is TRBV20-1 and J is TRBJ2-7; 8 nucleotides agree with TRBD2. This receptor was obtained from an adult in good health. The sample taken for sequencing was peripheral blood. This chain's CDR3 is CSAPGGYEQYF. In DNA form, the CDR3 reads TGCAGTGCCCCGGGGGGGTACGAGCAGTACTTC.